This T cell receptor beta chain derives from a study of vaccination and CD4 T cells after COVID-19. Background on the study: Convalescent persons amounted to six males plus four females, two of whom were Hispanic.

The sample holds a few counts of this clonotype. What it binds is not known. Trimming shortened V by 7 bases and J by 0 bases, and 9 bases separated the two germline ends. The CDR3 totals 13 residues. Germline values: CDR1 MNHNS, CDR2 SASEGT. Study-level findings and limits: Post-vaccination reactive clonotypes (median approximately 38) did not differ significantly from post-infection (approximately 20).

Sequencing of the DNA from cultured CD4+ T cells was carried out with the Oncomine TCR Beta short-read assay. The genomic DNA was obtained from cultured CD4+ T cells by extraction with the QIAamp micro DNA kit. TCRdb passed the PCR reads through MiXCR, listing each CDR3 protein once. This table holds roughly 15,000 distinct CDR3 sequences, approximately 53% found once. The treatment here: approximately nine-day PBMC culture with coronavirus spike peptide pools or control peptides (ViraFEST assay). ViraFEST sequenced TCRs after peptide-pool expansion of antigen-specific T cells. The chain joins TRBV6-1 to TRBJ1-2, with D unresolved. Sequencing was performed on CD4+ T cells from blood, cultured in vitro. The sequence was collected from a human donor who had recovered from COVID-19. The CDR3 region is CASKVSTNYGYTF. The DNA of the CDR3 is TGTGCCAGCAAGGTCAGCACTAACTATGGCTACACCTTC.